This T cell receptor beta chain emerged from a study of blood T cells in healthy people across ages. In the case of this clonotype: Antigen specificity is unknown.

The length of the CDR3 is 12 residues. The germline V and J ends were trimmed by 1 base and 12 bases, with 10 bases remaining between them. Germline V gene sequence: CDR1 SGHTA, CDR2 FQGNSA. Primed by a sample-barcoded 5' primer and a J-beta primer mix, a second PCR proceeded for 7 to 11 cycles. CDR3-containing paired-end reads numbered at least 2.5 million in each sample. Each CDR3 protein gets one entry after TCRdb re-called the 5' RACE reads with MiXCR. The sample holds over a million distinct CDR3 sequences, 35% to 45% seen once. Study-wide results and limits: Estimates of diversity drawn from one million T cells were considered underestimates.

The gene calls are TRBV7-2 and TRBJ2-1; tentative D call: TRBD2 (6 bases). Sequenced input: blood. This clonotype was obtained from a woman between 18 and 29 years old in good health. CDR3 DNA sequence: TGTGCCAGCAGCTTAGGCGGGACTTCGCAGTTCTTC. It yields the protein CASSLGGTSQFF.